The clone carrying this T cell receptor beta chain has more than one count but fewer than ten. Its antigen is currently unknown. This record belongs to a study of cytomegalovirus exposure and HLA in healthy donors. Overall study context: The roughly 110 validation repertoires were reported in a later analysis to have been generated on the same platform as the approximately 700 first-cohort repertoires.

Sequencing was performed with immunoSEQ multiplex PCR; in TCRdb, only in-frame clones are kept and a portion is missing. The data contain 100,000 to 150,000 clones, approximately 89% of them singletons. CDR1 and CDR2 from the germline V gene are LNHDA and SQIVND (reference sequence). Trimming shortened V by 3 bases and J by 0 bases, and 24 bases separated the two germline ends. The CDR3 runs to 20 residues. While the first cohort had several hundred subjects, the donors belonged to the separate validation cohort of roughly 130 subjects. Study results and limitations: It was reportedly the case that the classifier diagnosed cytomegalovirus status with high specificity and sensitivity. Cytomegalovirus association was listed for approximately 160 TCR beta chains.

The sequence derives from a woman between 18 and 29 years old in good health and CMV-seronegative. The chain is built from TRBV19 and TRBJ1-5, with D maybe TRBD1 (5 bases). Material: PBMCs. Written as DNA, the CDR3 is TGTGCCAGTAGTATCGAGTTCAGTTCGGGGGGAAGCTATAGCAATCAGCCCCAGCATTTT. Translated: CASSIEFSSGGSYSNQPQHF.